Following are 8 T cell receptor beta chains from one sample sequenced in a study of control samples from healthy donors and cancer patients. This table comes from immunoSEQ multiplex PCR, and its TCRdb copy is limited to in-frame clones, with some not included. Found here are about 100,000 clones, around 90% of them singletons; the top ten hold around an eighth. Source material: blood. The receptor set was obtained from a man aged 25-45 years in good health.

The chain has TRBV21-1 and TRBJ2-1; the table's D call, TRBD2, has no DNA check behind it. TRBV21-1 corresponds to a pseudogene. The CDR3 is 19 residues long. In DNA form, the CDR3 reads TGTGCCAGCAGCAAAGACCCCCCAAAAAGACGGGTGACCTACAATGAGCAGTTCTTC. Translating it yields CASSKDPPKRRVTYNEQFF.

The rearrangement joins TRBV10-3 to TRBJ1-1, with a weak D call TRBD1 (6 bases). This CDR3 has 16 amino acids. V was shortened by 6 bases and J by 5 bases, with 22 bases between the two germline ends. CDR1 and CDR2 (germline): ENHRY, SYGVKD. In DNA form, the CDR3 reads TGTGCCATCAGCCCGGGGGGCGCAAGGGGATTTACTGAAGCTTTCTTT. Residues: CAISPGGARGFTEAFF.

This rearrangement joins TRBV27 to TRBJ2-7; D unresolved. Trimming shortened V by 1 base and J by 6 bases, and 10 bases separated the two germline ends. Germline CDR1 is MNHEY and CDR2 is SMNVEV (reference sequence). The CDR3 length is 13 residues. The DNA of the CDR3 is TGTGCCAGCAGTTTATACCCTCTGGCCGAGCAGTACTTC. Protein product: CASSLYPLAEQYF.

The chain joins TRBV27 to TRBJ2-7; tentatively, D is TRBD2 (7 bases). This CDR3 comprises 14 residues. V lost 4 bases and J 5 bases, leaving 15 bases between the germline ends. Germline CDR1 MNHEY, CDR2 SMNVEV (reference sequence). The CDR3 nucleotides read TGTGCCAGCAGTTCCTGGGGGGGGGCCAACGAGCAGTACTTC. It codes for CASSSWGGANEQYF.

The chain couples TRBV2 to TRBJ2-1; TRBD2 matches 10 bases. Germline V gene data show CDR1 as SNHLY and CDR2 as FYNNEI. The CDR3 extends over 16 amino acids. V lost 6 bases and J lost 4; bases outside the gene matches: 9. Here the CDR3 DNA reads TGTGCCAGCAGGTCCACCCTAGCGGGAGTTTACAATGAGCAGTTCTTC. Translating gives CASRSTLAGVYNEQFF.

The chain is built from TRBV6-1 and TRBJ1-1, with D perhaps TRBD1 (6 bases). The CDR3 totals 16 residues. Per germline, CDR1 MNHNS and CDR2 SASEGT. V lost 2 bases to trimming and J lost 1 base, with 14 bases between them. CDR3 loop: CASSEWDIGSNTEAFF. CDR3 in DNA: TGTGCCAGCAGTGAATGGGACATAGGTTCGAACACTGAAGCTTTCTTT.

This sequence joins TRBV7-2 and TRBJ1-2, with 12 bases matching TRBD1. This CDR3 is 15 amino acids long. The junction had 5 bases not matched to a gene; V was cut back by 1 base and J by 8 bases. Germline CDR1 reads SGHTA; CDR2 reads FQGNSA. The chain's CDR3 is CASSLGGTGGGGYTF. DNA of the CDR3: TGTGCCAGCAGCTTAGGAGGGACAGGGGGCGGGGGCTACACCTTC.

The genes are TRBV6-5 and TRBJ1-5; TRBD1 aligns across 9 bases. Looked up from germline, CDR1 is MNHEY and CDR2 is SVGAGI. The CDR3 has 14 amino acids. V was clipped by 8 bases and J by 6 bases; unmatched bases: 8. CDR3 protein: CASGGEQGAQPQHF. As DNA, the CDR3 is TGTGCCAGCGGGGGTGAACAGGGGGCTCAGCCCCAGCATTTT.